This TCR beta chain came from a study of blood T cell repertoires in COVID-19. Across the study: The origin of the acute and convalescent COVID-19 samples was the United States, Italy and Spain.

The Seattle patients joined while their infection was active and were tracked longitudinally afterward. Method: immunoSEQ multiplex PCR; TCRdb's copy keeps in-frame clones and lacks some. This table has 390,000 or so clones, 89% appearing once. The V gene lost 3 bases and the J gene lost 6 bases, with 9 bases spanning the gap. The CDR3 runs 11 residues. Germline CDR1 reads DFQATT; CDR2 reads SNEGSKA (reference sequence). Sequenced input: peripheral blood. The clonotype was recovered from a woman aged 30 to 39 with COVID-19, enrolled during active disease. This chain links TRBV20-1 with TRBJ2-7, with D possibly being TRBD2 (5 bases). Here the CDR3 reads CSASQAAEQYF. The DNA for the CDR3 is TGCAGTGCTAGTCAAGCGGCCGAGCAGTACTTC.